This T cell receptor beta chain was sequenced for a study of PD-L1 blockade in urothelial cancer. Libraries were prepared by immunoSEQ multiplex PCR; TCRdb keeps only in-frame clonotypes and omits some of them. The repertoire holds over 65,000 clones, with 90% as singletons. Time point: pretreatment peripheral blood. The sequence was obtained from a man aged 65 to 79 with urothelial cancer. The source material was PBMCs, sampled around atezolizumab (anti-PD-L1) treatment.

CDR3 in amino acids: CASSWTGRYEQYF. CDR3 sequence (DNA): TGTGCCAGCAGTTGGACAGGAAGATACGAGCAGTACTTC. This chain joins TRBV27 and TRBJ2-7; 7 nucleotides match TRBD1. This CDR3 comprises 13 residues. The J segment lost 4 bases and the V segment lost 4 bases, leaving 4 bases of the junction unmatched. Germline loops: CDR1 MNHEY, CDR2 SMNVEV (reference sequence).